Listed below are T cell receptor beta chains from one sample, sequenced in a study of post-analysis software for immune sequencing data. TCRdb independently ran MiXCR on the PCR reads; one entry per CDR3 protein. There are some 500,000 distinct CDR3 sequences in the sample; 45% occur only once, and 12% lies in the top ten. The specimen sequenced was blood. These receptors were collected from a girl aged 5 to 17 with multiple sclerosis. Both conserved end residues are part of each CDR3. The order of the fields is J gene, D gene, V gene, clone size, CDR3 DNA, CDR3 protein. D genes are given only for firm matches. Some rows mark clone size as missing; the rest say once, few, many or name a class of expanded clone.

TRBJ1-1 | NA | TRBV15 | NA | TGTGCCACCAGCAGAGGGGACAATCCAATGAACACTGAAGCTTTCTTT | CATSRGDNPMNTEAFF
TRBJ2-1 | TRBD2 | TRBV7-2 | NA | TGTGCCAGCAGCTTGGGACTAGCGGGAGGGCATGGGCAGTTCTTC | CASSLGLAGGHGQFF
TRBJ2-1 | TRBD2 | TRBV7-3 | once | TGTGCCAGCAGCTTTGGTAGCGGGAAGGGTGAGCAGTTCTTC | CASSFGSGKGEQFF
TRBJ2-5 | TRBD2 | TRBV20-1 | few | TGCAGTGCTAGAGAATTAGCGGGAGGGCACGAGACCCAGTACTTC | CSARELAGGHETQYF
TRBJ2-7 | NA | TRBV11-2 | NA | TGTGCCAGCAGGAACCAAGGGGGGGCATACAATGAGCAGTACTTC | CASRNQGGAYNEQYF
TRBJ2-5 | NA | TRBV4-1 | NA | TGCGCCAGCAGCCAAGACGTTGGCTCTGAAGAGACCCAGTACTTC | CASSQDVGSEETQYF
TRBJ2-1 | NA | TRBV4-1 | few | TGCGCCAGCAGCCAAGATCCGGCAGGGAAGGGCAACAATGAGCAGTTCTTC | CASSQDPAGKGNNEQFF
TRBJ2-5 | NA | TRBV28 | NA | TGTGCCAGCATCTCGACGGAGGGGGGGGTATTCAAAGAGACCCAGTACTTC | CASISTEGGVFKETQYF
TRBJ2-7 | NA | TRBV25-1 | NA | TGTGCCAGCAGTGAATCTACAGCCGAACCCTACGAGCAGTACTTC | CASSESTAEPYEQYF
TRBJ1-5 | NA | TRBV7-2 | NA | TGTGCCAGCAGCTTGTTGGGAAATTCCAATCAGCCCCAGCATTTT | CASSLLGNSNQPQHF
TRBJ1-6 | NA | TRBV9 | few | TGTGCCAGCAGCGCTCTAGAGGGTTCACCCCTCCACTTT | CASSALEGSPLHF
TRBJ2-7 | NA | TRBV5-1 | few | TGCGCCAGCAGCTGGTCAGACTCGTCCTACGAGCAGTACTTC | CASSWSDSSYEQYF
TRBJ1-2 | TRBD1 | TRBV29-1 | few | TGCAGCGTTGAAGATCCCGGGGGGACAGCCTATGGCTACACCTTC | CSVEDPGGTAYGYTF
TRBJ2-1 | NA | TRBV19 | NA | TGTGCCAGTAGTACCCTGAGGTGGGAGGTCACCTACAATGAGCAGTTCTTC | CASSTLRWEVTYNEQFF
TRBJ2-1 | NA | TRBV12-3/TRBV12-4 | NA | TGTGCCAGCAGTTTGGTGGGAGATATTCCTCATGAGCAGTTCTTC | CASSLVGDIPHEQFF
TRBJ2-3 | NA | TRBV14 | few | TGTGCCAGCAGCCAAGATCCTGGCCTAGATACGCAGTATTTT | CASSQDPGLDTQYF
TRBJ1-1 | NA | TRBV4-3 | NA | TGCGCCAGCAGCCAGGGCAGGGTAGGGGGCACTGAAGCTTTCTTT | CASSQGRVGGTEAFF
TRBJ2-3 | NA | TRBV5-1 | NA | TGCGCCACCATCGGAGAGGGGAGACCAGATACGCAGTATTTT | CATIGEGRPDTQYF
TRBJ1-2 | NA | TRBV6-5 | few | TGTGCCAGCAGGGAGCAGGGCGGCTATGGCTACACCTTC | CASREQGGYGYTF
TRBJ2-7 | NA | TRBV6-1 | few | TGTGCCAGCAGTGACCGATGGTACGAGCAGTACTTC | CASSDRWYEQYF
TRBJ2-7 | TRBD2 | TRBV29-1 | few | TGCAGCGTTCAGGGACTAGCGGGAGGAACCTACGAGCAGTACTTC | CSVQGLAGGTYEQYF
TRBJ2-4 | NA | TRBV20-1 | NA | TGCAGTGCTAGCCCCAGGGTGGCCGAGCAGTGCTTC | CSASPRVAEQCF
TRBJ2-4 | NA | TRBV14 | NA | TGTGCCAGCAGCCAATTGAGGCAGGGCCTAGCCAAAAACATTCAGTACTTC | CASSQLRQGLAKNIQYF
TRBJ1-1 | NA | TRBV20-1 | NA | TGCAGTGCTAGAGATCAGCACGGCTTTAACACTGAAGCTTTCTTT | CSARDQHGFNTEAFF
TRBJ2-5 | TRBD2 | TRBV20-1 | NA | TGCAGTGCTAGGACCCCTAGCGGACAAGAGACCCAGTACTTC | CSARTPSGQETQYF